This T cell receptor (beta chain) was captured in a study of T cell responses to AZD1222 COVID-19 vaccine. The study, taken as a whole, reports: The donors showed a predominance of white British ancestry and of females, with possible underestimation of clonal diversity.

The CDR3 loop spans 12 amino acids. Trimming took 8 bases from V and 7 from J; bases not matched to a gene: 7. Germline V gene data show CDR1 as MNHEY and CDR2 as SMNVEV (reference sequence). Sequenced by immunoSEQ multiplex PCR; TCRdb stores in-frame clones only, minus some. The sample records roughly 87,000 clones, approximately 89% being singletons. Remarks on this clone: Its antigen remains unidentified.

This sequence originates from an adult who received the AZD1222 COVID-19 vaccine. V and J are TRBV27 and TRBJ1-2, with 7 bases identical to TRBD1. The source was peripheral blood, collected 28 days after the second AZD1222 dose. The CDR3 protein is CASASQGGGYTF. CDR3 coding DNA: TGTGCCAGCGCCTCCCAGGGGGGTGGCTACACCTTC.